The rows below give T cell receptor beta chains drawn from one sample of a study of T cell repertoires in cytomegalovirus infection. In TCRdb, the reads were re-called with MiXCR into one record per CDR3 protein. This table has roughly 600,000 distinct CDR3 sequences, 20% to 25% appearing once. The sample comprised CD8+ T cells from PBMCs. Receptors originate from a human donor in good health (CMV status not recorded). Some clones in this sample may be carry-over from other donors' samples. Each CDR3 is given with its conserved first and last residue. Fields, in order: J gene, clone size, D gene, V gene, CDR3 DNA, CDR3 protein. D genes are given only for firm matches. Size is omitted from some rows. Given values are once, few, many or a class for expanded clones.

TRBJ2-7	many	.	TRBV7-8	TGTGCCAGCAGCTTAGGCGACAGTACCTACGAGCAGTACTTC	CASSLGDSTYEQYF
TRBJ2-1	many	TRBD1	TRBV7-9	TGTGCCAGCAGCCTTCCAGGGGGTACATACAATGAGCAGTTCTTC	CASSLPGGTYNEQFF
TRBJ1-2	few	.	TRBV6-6	TGTGCCAGCAGTTACTCGCGCAGGGAGGCTGATGGCTACACCTTC	CASSYSRREADGYTF
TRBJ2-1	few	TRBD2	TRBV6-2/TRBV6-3	TGTGCCAGCAGTTACTCGGGGGGGGTGCGTGAGCAGTTCTTC	CASSYSGGVREQFF
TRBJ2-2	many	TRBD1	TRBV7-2	TGTGCCAGCAGGGCGGGACAGGGGTCCGGGGAGCTGTTTTTT	CASRAGQGSGELFF
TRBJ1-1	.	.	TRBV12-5	TGTGCTAGTGGTTTTACCACCCCTCCGGCCATGAACACTAAAGCTTTCTTT	CASGFTTPPAMNTKAFF
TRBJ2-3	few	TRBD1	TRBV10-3	TGTGCCATCGGGGTTACAGGGGCGGGTGATACGCAGTATTTT	CAIGVTGAGDTQYF
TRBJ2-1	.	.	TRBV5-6	TGTGCCAGCAGCTTGGATGTGGGAACCGGGCAGTTCTTC	CASSLDVGTGQFF
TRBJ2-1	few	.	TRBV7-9	TGTGCCAGCAGCTTAGCGGACTCTAGTGAGCAGTTCTTC	CASSLADSSEQFF
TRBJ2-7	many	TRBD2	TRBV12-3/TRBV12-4	TGTGCCAGCAGTATATTGACTAGCGGGGCCAACTACGAGCAGTACTTC	CASSILTSGANYEQYF
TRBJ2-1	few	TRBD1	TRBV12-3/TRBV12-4	TGTGCCAGCGTGACAGGGTCATACAATGAGCAGTTCTTC	CASVTGSYNEQFF
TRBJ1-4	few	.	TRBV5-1	TGCGCCAGCAGCTTTGACAGTGCAACTAATGAAAAACTGTTTTTT	CASSFDSATNEKLFF
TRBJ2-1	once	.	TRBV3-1	TGTGCCAGCAGCTTCAGACAGTTTGAGGCGAATGAGCAGTTCTTC	CASSFRQFEANEQFF
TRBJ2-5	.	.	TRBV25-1	TGTGCCAGCAGTGGGCAGGGTCGGCAAGAGACCCAGTACTTC	CASSGQGRQETQYF
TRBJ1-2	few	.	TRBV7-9	TGTGCCAGCAGCATTCCATCGGTCGGACTAAACTATGGCTACACCTTC	CASSIPSVGLNYGYTF
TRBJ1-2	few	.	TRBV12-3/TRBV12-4	TGTGCCAGCAGGTTGGGGTCCCCTAACTATGGCTACACCTTC	CASRLGSPNYGYTF